This TCR beta chain derives from a study of blood T cell repertoires in COVID-19. On the study more broadly: The United States, Italy and Spain provided the acute and convalescent COVID-19 samples. Sources were T cells, B-cell-depleted T cells, or PBMCs; the material itself was cDNA or gDNA.

As processed by the authors: By means of reference gene primer amplification, nucleated cell counts were estimated. Repertoires were generated with immunoSEQ multiplex PCR, while TCRdb's copy carries only in-frame clones and drops some. The V and J calls and clone size were taken over from that table, and D and trimming were inferred from the DNA. This sample carries under 200,000 clones, more than 85% of them seen once, and the ten largest clones take around 0.5%. CDR1 and CDR2 (germline): MNHNS, SASEGT. CDR3 size: 14 residues. V lost 3 bases and J lost 4; bases outside the gene matches: 1. Sequenced input: peripheral blood. The clonotype comes from a man aged 45-65 years with acute or convalescent COVID-19. This chain links TRBV6-1 with TRBJ1-3, with 9 bases fitting TRBD1. The CDR3 region has the DNA TGTGCCAGCAGTGAGACAGGGGGAGGAAACACCATATATTTT. Protein: CASSETGGGNTIYF.